This T cell receptor beta chain was captured in a study of cytomegalovirus exposure and HLA in healthy donors. The PCR was carried out with 60 Vbeta primers and 13 Jbeta primers. Libraries were prepared by immunoSEQ multiplex PCR; TCRdb keeps only in-frame clonotypes and omits some of them. The sample includes nearly 95,000 clones, approximately 63% of them seen just once. The CDR3 spans 15 residues. The V and J ends lost 3 bases and 6 bases, in that order; junction bases with no gene match: 7. Germline CDR1 KGHSH, CDR2 LQKENI. The sequence was obtained from a woman aged 25 to 45 in good health and CMV-seronegative. Sequences were obtained from PBMCs. The chain uses TRBV18 and TRBJ2-3; 9 nucleotides agree with TRBD1. This chain's CDR3 is CASSPGQGWGDTQYF. The CDR3 DNA follows: TGTGCCAGCTCACCGGGACAGGGATGGGGTGATACGCAGTATTTT.